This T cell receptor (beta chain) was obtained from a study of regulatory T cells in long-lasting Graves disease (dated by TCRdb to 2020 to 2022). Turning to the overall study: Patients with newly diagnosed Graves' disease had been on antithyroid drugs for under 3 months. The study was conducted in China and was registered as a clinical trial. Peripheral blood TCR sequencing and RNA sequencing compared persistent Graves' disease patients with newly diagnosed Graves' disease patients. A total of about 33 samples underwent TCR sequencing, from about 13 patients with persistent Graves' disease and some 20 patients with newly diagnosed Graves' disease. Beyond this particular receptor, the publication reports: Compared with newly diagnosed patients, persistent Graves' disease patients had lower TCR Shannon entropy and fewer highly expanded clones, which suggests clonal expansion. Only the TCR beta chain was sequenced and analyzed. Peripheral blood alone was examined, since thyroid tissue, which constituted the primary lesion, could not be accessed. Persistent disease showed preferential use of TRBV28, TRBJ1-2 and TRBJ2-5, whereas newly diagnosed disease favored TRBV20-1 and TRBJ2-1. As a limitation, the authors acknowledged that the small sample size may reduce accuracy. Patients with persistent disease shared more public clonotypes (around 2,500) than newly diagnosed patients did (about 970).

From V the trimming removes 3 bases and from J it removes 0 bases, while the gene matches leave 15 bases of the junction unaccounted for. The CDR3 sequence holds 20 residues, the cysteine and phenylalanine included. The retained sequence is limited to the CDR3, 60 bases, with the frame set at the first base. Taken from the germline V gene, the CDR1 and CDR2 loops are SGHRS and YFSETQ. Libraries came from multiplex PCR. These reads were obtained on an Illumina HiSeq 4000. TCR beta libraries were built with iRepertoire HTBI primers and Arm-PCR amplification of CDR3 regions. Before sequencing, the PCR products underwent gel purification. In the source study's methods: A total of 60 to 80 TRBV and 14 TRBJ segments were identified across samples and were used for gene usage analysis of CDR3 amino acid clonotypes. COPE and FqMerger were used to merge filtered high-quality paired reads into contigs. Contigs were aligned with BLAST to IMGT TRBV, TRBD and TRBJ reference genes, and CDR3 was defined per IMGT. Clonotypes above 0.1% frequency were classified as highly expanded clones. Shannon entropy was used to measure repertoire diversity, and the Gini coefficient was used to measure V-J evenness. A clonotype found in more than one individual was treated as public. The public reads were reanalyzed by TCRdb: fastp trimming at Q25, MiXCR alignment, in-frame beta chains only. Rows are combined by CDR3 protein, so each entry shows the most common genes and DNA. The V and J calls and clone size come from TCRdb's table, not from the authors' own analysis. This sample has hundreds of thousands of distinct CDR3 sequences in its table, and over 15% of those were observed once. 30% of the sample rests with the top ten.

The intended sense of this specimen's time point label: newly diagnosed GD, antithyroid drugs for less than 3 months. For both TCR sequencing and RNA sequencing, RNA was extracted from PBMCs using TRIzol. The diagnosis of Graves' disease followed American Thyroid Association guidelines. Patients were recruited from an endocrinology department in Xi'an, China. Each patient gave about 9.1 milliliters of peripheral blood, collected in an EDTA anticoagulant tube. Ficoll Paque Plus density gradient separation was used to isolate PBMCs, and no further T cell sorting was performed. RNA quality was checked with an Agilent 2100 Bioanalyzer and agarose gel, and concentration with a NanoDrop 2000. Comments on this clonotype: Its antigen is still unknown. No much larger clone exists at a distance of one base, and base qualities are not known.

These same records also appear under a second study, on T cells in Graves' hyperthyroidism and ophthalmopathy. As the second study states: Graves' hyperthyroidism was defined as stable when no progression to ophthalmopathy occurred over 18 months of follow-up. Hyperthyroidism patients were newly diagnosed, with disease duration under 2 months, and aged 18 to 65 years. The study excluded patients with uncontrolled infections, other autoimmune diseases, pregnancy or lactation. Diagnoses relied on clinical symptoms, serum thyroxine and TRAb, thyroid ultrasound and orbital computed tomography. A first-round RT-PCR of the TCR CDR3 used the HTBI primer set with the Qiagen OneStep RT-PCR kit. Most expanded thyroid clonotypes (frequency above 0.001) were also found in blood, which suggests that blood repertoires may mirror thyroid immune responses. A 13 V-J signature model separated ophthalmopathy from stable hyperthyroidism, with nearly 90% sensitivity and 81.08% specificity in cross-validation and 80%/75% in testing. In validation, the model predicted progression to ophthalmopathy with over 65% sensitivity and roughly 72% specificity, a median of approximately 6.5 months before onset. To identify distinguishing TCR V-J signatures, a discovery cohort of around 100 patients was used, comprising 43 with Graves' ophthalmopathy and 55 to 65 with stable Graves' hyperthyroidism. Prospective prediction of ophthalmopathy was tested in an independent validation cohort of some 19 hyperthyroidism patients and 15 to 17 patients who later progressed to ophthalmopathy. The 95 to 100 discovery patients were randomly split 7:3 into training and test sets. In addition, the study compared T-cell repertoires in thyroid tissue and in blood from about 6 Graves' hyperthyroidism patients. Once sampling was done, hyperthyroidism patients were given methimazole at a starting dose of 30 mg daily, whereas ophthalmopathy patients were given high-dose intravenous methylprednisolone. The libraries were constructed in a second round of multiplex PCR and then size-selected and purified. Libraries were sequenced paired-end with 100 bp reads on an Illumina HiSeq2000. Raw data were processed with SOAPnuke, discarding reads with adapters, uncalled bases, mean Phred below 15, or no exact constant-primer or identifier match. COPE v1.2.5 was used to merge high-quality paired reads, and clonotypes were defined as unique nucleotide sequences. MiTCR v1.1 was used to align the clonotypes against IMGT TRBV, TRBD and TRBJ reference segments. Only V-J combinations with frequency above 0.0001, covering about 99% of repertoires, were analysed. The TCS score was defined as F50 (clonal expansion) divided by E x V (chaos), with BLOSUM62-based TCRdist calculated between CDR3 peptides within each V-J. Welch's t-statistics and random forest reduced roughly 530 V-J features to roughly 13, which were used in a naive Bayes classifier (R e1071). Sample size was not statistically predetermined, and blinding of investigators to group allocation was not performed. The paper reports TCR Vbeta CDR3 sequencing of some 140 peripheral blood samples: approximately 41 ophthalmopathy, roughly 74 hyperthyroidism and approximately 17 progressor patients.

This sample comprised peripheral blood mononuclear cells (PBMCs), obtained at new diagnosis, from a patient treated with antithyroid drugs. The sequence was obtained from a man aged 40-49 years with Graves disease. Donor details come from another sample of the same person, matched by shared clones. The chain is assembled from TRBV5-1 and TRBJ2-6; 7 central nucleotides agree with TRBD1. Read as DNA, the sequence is TGCGCCAGCAGCTGGGATGAGGGGACAGACTTTTTCTCTGGGGCCAACGTCCTGACTTTC. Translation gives CASSWDEGTDFFSGANVLTF.